This TCR beta chain derives from a study of T cell repertoires in ileal Crohn's disease. As for the study in general: All patients had surgery for stricturing (61%) or penetrating (around 39%) disease. TCRB immunosequencing input was five hundred nanograms of biopsy DNA per sample. Whole-study results and caveats: Mucosal expansions were suggested to be mainly CD8 T cells. Clonal expansions were more frequent in active smokers than non-smokers at surgery.

The CDR3 is 13 residues long. Trimming removed 5 bases at V and 2 bases at J, with 9 bases between. The V gene's germline CDR1 is SNHLY and CDR2 FYNNEI. Time point given: proximal margin of the surgical specimen (macroscopically non-inflamed). In its sample, this clone was seen once. Its antigen is unknown. Profiling relied on immunoSEQ multiplex PCR, and the TCRdb table lists in-frame clones only, not all of them. The top ten clones hold 9% of a sample with 4,000 to 5,000 clones, just under 75% of them seen once. The chain has TRBV2 and TRBJ2-5; possibly TRBD1 for D (6 bases). Sequencing used ileal tissue. This TCR was sampled from an adult with Crohn's disease. CDR3 nucleotide sequence: TGTGCCAGCAGTTGGCAGGGGCAAGAGACCCAGTACTTC. Translating gives CASSWQGQETQYF.